This TCR beta chain was captured by sequencing in a study of blood T cell repertoires in COVID-19. Study background: Sites across the United States, Italy and Spain contributed samples from acute and convalescent COVID-19. PBMCs, B-cell-depleted T cells, or T cells were the source of the cDNA or gDNA that made up the material.

Original processing notes: Using reference gene primer amplification, nucleated cell counts were estimated. Using immunoSEQ multiplex PCR, the repertoire was profiled, and TCRdb retains in-frame clones only, with some absent. That table furnishes V, J and clone size, whereas the DNA furnished D and trimming. The data contain tens of thousands of clones, approximately 79% of them seen just once; the ten biggest clones take up 3.9%. Germline CDR1 is SNHLY and CDR2 is FYNNEI. CDR3 length equals 14 residues. Trimming took off 2 bases at V and 6 bases at J, with 11 bases between the two ends. Seattle cases were enrolled at active infection and followed longitudinally.

This clonotype originated in a man aged 70 or older with COVID-19, enrolled during active disease. The J gene is TRBJ2-1, the V gene TRBV2, with D tentatively TRBD2 (5 bases). The sample was peripheral blood. The CDR3 sequence is CASSELPSINEQFF. Here the CDR3 DNA reads TGTGCCAGCAGTGAATTACCTAGCATCAATGAGCAGTTCTTC. Together with reference TRBV2 and TRBJ2-1, the CDR3 gives the full variable domain: EPEVTQTPSHQVTQMGQEVILRCVPISNHLYFYWYRQILGQKVEFLVSFYNNEISEKSEIFDDQFSVERPDGSNFTLKIRSTKLEDSAMYFCASSELPSINEQFFGPGTRLTVL.